The TCR beta chain under discussion was sequenced for a study of T cell responses to AZD1222 COVID-19 vaccine. Study outcomes and limitations: Spike-specific TCR breadth and depth were elevated following two AZD1222 doses. Nearly half of spike-specific TCRs reportedly target unmutated variant regions. Clonal diversity may have been underestimated, and the donors were mostly white British, with more females than males. Spike-wide coverage was observed for vaccine-associated CD4 TCRs, with dominant responses at 160-218 and 743-854.

TCRdb keeps only in-frame clones here, not all; method: immunoSEQ multiplex PCR. This table holds 100,000 to 150,000 clones, roughly 89% found once. V lost 3 bases to trimming and J lost 9 bases, with 9 bases between them. The CDR3 extends over 12 amino acids. Details on this clone: The antigen is unknown.

The sequence derives from an adult in good health. This rearrangement joins TRBV23-1 to TRBJ2-1, with D perhaps matching TRBD2 (5 bases). TRBV23-1 is classed as an ORF, of uncertain function. Sequencing was performed on peripheral blood, taken on day 0 of MenACWY control vaccination. Written as DNA, the CDR3 is TGCGCCAGCAGTCACACTAGTTCTGAGCAGTTCTTC. Protein sequence: CASSHTSSEQFF.